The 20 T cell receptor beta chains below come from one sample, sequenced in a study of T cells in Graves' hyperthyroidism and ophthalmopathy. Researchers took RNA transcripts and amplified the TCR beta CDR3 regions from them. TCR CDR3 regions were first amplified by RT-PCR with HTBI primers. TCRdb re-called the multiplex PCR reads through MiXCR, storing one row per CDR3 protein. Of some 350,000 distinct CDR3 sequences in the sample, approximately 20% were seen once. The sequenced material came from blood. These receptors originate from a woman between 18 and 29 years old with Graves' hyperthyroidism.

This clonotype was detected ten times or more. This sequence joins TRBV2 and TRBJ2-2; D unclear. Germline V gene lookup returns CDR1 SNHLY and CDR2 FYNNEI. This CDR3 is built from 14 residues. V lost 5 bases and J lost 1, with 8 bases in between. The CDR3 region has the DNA TGTGCCAGCAGTAAAGACATGAACACCGGGGAGCTGTTTTTT. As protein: CASSKDMNTGELFF.

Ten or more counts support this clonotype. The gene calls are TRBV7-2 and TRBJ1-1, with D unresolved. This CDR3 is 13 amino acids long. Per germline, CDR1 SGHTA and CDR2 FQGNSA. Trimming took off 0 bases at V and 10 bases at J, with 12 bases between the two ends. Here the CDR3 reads CASSLAWRDVAFF. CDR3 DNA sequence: TGTGCCAGCAGCTTAGCTTGGAGAGATGTAGCTTTCTTT.

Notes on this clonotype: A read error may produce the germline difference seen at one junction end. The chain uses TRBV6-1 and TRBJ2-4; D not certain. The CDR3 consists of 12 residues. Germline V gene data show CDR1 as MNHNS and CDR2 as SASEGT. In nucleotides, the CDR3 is TGTGCCGCGTCCCCCGGGTTAAACATTAAGTACTTC. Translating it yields CAASPGLNIKYF.

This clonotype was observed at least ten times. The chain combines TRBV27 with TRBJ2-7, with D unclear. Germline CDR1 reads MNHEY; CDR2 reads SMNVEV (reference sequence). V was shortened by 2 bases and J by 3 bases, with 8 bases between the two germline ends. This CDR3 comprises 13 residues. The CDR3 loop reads CASSLVDHYEQYF. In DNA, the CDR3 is TGTGCCAGCAGTTTAGTGGACCACTACGAGCAGTACTTC.

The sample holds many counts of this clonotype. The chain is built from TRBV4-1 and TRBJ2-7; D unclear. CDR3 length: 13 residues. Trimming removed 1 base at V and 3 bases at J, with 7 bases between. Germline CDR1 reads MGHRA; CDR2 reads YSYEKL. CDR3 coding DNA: TGCGCCAGCAGCCAAGCCCGGTTCTACGAGCAGTACTTC. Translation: CASSQARFYEQYF.

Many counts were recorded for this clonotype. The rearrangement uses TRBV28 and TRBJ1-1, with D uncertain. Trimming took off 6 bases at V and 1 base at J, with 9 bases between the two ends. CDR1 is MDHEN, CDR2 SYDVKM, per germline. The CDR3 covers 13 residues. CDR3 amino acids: CASSVLGNTEAFF. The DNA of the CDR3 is TGTGCCAGCAGCGTTCTAGGGAACACTGAAGCTTTCTTT.

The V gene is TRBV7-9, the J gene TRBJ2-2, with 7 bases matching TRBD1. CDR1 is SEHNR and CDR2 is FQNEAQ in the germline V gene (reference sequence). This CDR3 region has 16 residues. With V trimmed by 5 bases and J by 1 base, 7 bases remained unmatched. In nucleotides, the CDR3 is TGTGCCAGCAGCCCGCACTGGACAGGGAACACCGGGGAGCTGTTTTTT. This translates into CASSPHWTGNTGELFF.

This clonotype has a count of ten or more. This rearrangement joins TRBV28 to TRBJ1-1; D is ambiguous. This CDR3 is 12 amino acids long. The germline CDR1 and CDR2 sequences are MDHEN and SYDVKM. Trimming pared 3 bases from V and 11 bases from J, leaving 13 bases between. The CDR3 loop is CASSFGLVYAFF. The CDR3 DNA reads TGTGCCAGCAGTTTTGGTCTAGTTTACGCTTTCTTT.

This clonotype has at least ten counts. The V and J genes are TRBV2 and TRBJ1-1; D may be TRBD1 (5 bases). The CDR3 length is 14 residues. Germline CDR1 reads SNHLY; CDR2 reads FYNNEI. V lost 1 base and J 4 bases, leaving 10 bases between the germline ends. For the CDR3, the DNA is TGTGCCAGCAGTGAAGGAGGGACTCCCACTGAAGCTTTCTTT. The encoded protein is CASSEGGTPTEAFF.

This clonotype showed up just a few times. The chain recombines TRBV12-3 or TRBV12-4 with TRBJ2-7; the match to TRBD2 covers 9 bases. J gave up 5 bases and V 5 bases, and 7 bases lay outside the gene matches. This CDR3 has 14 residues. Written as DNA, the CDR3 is TGTGCCAGCAGTGATTATAGCGGGAGTAACGAGCAGTACTTC. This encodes CASSDYSGSNEQYF.

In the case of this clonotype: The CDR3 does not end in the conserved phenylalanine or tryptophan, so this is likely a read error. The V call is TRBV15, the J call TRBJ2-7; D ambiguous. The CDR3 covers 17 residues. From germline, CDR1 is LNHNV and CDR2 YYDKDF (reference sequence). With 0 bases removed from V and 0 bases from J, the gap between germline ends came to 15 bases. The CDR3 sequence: CATSREFGSLSSYEQYL. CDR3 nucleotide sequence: TGTGCCACCAGCAGAGAGTTCGGCAGTCTGAGCTCCTACGAGCAGTACCTC.

The CDR3 loop is CASSPGTGGARGYTF. The CDR3 nucleotides read TGTGCCAGCAGCCCCGGGACAGGGGGCGCGAGGGGCTACACCTTC. The gene calls are TRBV6-1 and TRBJ1-2; 12 nucleotides agree with TRBD1. From germline, CDR1 is MNHNS and CDR2 SASEGT. With V trimmed by 6 bases and J by 8 bases, 10 bases remained unmatched. This CDR3 contains 15 residues.

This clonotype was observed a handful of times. The DNA of the CDR3 is TGTGCCAGTAGTATCGTTAGCCCCGGGGAGCTGTTTTTT. Residues: CASSIVSPGELFF. The rearrangement uses TRBV19 and TRBJ2-2; D remains unclear. CDR1 and CDR2 from the germline V gene are LNHDA and SQIVND (reference sequence). The V gene lost 3 bases and the J gene lost 6 bases, with 8 bases spanning the gap. This CDR3 is 13 amino acids long.

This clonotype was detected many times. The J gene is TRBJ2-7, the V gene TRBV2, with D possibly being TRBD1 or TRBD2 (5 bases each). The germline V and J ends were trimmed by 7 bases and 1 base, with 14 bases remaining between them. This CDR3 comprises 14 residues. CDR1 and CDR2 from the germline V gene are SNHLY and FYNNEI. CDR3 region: CASNTQGPSYEQYF. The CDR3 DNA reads TGTGCCAGCAATACCCAGGGACCATCCTACGAGCAGTACTTC. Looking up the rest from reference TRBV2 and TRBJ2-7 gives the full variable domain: EPEVTQTPSHQVTQMGQEVILRCVPISNHLYFYWYRQILGQKVEFLVSFYNNEISEKSEIFDDQFSVERPDGSNFTLKIRSTKLEDSAMYFCASNTQGPSYEQYFGPGTRLTVT.

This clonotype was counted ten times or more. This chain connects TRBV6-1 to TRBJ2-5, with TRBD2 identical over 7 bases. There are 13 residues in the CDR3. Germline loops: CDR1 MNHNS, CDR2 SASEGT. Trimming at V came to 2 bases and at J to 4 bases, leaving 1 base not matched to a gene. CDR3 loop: CASSERGGETQYF. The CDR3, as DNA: TGTGCCAGCAGTGAACGCGGGGGAGAGACCCAGTACTTC.

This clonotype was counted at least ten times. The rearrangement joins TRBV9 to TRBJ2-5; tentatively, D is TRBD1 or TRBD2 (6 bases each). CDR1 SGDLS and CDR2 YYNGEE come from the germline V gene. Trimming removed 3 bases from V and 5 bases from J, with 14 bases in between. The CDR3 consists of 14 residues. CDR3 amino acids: CASSARGGSETQYF. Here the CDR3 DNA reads TGTGCCAGCAGCGCACGAGGGGGGTCTGAGACCCAGTACTTC.

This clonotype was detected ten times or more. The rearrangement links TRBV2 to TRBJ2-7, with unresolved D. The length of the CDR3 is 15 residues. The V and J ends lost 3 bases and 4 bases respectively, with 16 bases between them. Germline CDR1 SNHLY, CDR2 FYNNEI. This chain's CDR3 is CASSDFTDSQYEQYF. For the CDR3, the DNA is TGTGCCAGCAGTGATTTCACAGACTCCCAGTACGAGCAGTACTTC.

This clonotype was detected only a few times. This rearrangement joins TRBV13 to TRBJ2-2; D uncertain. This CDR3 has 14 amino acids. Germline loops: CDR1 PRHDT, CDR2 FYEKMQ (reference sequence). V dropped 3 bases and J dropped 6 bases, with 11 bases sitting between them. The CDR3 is CASSLTVYSGELFF. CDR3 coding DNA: TGTGCCAGCAGCTTGACGGTTTACTCCGGGGAGCTGTTTTTT.

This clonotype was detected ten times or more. The CDR3 is CASGGQGKDTQYF. The CDR3 coding sequence is TGCGCCAGCGGGGGACAGGGGAAGGATACGCAGTATTTT. The V and J genes are TRBV10-1 and TRBJ2-3; 10 bases line up with TRBD1. Germline CDR1 reads WNHNN; CDR2 reads SYGVQD (reference sequence). The CDR3 length is 13 residues. V gave up 8 bases and J gave up 6 bases; unmatched junction bases: 5.

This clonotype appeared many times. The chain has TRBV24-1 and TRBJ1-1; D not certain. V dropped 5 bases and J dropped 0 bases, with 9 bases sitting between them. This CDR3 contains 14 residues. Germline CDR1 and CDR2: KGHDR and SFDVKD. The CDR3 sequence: CATSGQSMNTEAFF. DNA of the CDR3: TGTGCCACCAGTGGGCAGAGTATGAACACTGAAGCTTTCTTT.